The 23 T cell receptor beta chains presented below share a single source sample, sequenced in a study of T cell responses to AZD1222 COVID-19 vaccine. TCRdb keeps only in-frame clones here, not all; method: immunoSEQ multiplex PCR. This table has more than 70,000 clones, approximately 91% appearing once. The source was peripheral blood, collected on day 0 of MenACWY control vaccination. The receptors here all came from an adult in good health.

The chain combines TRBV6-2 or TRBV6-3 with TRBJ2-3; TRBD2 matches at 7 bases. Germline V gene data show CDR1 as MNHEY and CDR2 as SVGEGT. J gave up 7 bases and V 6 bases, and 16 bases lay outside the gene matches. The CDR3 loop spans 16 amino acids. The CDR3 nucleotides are TGTGCCAGCAGCTATAGAGCGGGGAGCCTAATGAATACGCAGTATTTT. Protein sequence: CASSYRAGSLMNTQYF.

The CDR3 is CASSLVGDTEAFF. As DNA, the CDR3 is TGCGCCAGCAGCTTGGTAGGGGACACTGAAGCTTTCTTT. The chain has TRBV5-1 and TRBJ1-1, with a weak D call TRBD1 (5 bases). Germline assignment: CDR1 SGHRS and CDR2 YFSETQ. The germline V and J ends were trimmed by 0 bases and 3 bases, with 6 bases remaining between them. CDR3 size: 13 residues.

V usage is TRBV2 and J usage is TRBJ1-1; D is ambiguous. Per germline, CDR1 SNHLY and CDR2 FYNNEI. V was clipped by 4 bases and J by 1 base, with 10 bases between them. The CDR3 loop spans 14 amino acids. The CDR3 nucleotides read TGTGCCAGCAGTGGACCTCCCGGGAACACTGAAGCTTTCTTT. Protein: CASSGPPGNTEAFF.

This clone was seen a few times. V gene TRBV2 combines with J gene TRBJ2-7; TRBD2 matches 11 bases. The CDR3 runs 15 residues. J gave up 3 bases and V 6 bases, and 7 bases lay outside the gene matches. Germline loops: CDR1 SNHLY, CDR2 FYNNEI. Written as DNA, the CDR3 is TGTGCCAGCAGCGCGCAGACTAGCGGGGACTACGAGCAGTACTTC. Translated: CASSAQTSGDYEQYF.

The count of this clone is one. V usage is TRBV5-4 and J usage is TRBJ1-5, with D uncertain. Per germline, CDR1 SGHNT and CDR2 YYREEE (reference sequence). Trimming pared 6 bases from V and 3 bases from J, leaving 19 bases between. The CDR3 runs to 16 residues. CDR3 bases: TGTGCCAGCACCCCATCTCCCGGGAACCACAATCAGCCCCAGCATTTT. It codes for CASTPSPGNHNQPQHF.

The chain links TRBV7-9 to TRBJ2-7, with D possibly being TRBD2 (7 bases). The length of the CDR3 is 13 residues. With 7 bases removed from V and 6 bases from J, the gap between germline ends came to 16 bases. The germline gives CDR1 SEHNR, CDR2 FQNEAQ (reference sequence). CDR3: CASTLTRGAEQYF. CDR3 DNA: TGTGCCAGCACCCTGACCCGGGGGGCCGAGCAGTACTTC.

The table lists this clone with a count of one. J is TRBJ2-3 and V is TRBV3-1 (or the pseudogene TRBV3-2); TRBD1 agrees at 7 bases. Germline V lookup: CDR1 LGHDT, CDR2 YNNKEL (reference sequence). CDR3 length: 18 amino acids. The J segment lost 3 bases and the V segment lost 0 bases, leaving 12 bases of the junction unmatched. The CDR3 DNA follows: TGTGCCAGCAGCCAAGATCCCGGACAGGTCCGAGGGACAGATACGCAGTATTTT. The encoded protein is CASSQDPGQVRGTDTQYF.

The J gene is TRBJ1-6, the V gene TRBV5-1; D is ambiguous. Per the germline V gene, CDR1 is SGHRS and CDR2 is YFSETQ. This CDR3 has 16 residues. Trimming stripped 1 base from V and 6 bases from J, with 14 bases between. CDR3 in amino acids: CASSLSGRQGNSPLHF. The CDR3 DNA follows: TGCGCCAGCAGCTTGTCGGGCAGGCAAGGTAATTCACCCCTCCACTTT.

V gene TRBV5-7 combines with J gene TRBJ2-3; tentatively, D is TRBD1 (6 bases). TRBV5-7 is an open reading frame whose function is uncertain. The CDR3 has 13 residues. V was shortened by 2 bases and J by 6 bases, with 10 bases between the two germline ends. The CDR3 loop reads CASSLDRKDTQYF. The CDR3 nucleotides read TGTGCCAGCAGCTTAGACAGGAAGGATACGCAGTATTTT.

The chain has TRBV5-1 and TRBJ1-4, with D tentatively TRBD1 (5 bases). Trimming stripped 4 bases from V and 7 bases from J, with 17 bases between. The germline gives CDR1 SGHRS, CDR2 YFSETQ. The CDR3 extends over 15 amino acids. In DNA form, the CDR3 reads TGCGCCAGCAGCCCGGGGGTGGCAGGGTCTGAAAAACTGTTTTTT. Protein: CASSPGVAGSEKLFF.

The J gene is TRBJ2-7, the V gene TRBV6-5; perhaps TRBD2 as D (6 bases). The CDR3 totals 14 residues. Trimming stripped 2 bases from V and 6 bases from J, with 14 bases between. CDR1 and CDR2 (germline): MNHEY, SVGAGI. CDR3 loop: CASSYGTLGGEQYF. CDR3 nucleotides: TGTGCCAGCAGTTACGGGACTCTGGGTGGCGAGCAGTACTTC.

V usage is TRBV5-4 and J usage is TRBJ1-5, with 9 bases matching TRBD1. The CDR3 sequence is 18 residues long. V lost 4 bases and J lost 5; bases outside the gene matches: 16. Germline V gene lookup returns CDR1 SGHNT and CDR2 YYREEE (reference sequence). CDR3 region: CASSPRDRVKPGDQPQHF. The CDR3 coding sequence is TGTGCCAGCAGCCCCAGGGACAGGGTCAAACCCGGCGATCAGCCCCAGCATTTT.

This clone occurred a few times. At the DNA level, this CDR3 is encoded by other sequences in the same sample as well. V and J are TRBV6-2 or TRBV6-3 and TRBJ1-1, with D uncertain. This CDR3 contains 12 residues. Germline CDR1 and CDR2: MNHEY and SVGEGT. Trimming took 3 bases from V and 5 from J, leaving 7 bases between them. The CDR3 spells CASSYLGTEAFF. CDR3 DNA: TGTGCCAGCAGTTATTTAGGTACTGAAGCTTTCTTT.

The CDR3 DNA follows: TGCAGCGTTGTTACGGCAGTAGTTGAAGCTTTCTTT. Protein: CSVVTAVVEAFF. V usage is TRBV29-1 and J usage is TRBJ1-1; D not certain. This CDR3 region has 12 residues. CDR1 SQVTM and CDR2 ANQGSEA come from the germline V gene. Trimming pared 4 bases from V and 7 bases from J, leaving 13 bases between.

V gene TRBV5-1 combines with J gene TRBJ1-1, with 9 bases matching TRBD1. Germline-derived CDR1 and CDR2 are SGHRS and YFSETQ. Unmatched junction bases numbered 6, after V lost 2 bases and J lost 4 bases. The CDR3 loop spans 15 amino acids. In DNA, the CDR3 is TGCGCCAGCAGCTTCACAGGGGGCGCAGGCACTGAAGCTTTCTTT. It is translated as CASSFTGGAGTEAFF.

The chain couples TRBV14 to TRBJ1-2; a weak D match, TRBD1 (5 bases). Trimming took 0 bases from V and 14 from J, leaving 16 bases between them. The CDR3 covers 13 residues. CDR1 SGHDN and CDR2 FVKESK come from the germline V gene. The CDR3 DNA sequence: TGTGCCAGCAGCCAAGATGGCAGGGCGAAGGTGACCTTC. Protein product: CASSQDGRAKVTF.

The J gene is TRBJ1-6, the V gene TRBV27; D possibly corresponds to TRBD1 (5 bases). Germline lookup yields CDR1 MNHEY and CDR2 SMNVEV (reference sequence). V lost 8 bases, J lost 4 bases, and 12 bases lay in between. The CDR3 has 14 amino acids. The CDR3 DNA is TGTGCCAGCTCCTCAGGGACTTATAATTCACCCCTCCACTTT. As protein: CASSSGTYNSPLHF.

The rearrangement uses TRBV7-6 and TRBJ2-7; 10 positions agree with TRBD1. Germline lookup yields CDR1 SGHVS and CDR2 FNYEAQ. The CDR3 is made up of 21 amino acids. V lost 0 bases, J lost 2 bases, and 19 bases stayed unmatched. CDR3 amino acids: CASSLAWGGGQGPSYTYEQYF. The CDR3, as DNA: TGTGCCAGCAGCTTAGCGTGGGGAGGGGGACAGGGGCCCTCCTATACCTACGAGCAGTACTTC.

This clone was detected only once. CDR3 DNA: TGTGCCAGCAGTGGCGGGGGGTCCTACAATGAGCAGTTCTTC. As protein: CASSGGGSYNEQFF. This chain uses TRBV7-2 with TRBJ2-1; TRBD2 agrees at 8 bases. The germline V gene has CDR1 SGHTA and CDR2 FQGNSA. V lost 6 bases, J lost 1 base, and 2 bases stayed unmatched. The CDR3 length is 14 residues.

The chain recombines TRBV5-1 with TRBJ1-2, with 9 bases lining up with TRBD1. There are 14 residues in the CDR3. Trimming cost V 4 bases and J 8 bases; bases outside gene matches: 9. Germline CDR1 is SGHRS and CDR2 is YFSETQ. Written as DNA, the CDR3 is TGCGCCAGCAGCGACCCGGGACAGGGCTACGGCTACACCTTC. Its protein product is CASSDPGQGYGYTF.

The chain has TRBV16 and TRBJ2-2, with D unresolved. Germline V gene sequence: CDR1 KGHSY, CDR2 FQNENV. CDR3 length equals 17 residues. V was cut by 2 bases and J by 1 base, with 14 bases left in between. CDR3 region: CASSQTQPRRNTGELFF. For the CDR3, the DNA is TGTGCCAGCAGCCAAACACAGCCTCGAAGGAACACCGGGGAGCTGTTTTTT.

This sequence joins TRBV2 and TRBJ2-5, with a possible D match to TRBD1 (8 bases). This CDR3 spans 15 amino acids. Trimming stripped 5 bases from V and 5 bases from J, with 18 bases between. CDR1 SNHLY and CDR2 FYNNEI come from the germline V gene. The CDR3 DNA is TGTGCCAGCAGTTGGGGCAGGGGGCGGGAGGAGACCCAGTACTTC. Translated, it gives CASSWGRGREETQYF. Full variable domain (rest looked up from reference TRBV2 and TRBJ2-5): EPEVTQTPSHQVTQMGQEVILRCVPISNHLYFYWYRQILGQKVEFLVSFYNNEISEKSEIFDDQFSVERPDGSNFTLKIRSTKLEDSAMYFCASSWGRGREETQYFGPGTRLLVL.

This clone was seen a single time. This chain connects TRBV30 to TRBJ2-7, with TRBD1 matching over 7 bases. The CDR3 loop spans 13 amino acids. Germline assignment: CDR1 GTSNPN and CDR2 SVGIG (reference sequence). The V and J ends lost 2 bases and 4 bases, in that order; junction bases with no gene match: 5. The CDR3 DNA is TGTGCCTGGAGTTCAGGGGGTCGGTACGAGCAGTACTTC. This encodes CAWSSGGRYEQYF.